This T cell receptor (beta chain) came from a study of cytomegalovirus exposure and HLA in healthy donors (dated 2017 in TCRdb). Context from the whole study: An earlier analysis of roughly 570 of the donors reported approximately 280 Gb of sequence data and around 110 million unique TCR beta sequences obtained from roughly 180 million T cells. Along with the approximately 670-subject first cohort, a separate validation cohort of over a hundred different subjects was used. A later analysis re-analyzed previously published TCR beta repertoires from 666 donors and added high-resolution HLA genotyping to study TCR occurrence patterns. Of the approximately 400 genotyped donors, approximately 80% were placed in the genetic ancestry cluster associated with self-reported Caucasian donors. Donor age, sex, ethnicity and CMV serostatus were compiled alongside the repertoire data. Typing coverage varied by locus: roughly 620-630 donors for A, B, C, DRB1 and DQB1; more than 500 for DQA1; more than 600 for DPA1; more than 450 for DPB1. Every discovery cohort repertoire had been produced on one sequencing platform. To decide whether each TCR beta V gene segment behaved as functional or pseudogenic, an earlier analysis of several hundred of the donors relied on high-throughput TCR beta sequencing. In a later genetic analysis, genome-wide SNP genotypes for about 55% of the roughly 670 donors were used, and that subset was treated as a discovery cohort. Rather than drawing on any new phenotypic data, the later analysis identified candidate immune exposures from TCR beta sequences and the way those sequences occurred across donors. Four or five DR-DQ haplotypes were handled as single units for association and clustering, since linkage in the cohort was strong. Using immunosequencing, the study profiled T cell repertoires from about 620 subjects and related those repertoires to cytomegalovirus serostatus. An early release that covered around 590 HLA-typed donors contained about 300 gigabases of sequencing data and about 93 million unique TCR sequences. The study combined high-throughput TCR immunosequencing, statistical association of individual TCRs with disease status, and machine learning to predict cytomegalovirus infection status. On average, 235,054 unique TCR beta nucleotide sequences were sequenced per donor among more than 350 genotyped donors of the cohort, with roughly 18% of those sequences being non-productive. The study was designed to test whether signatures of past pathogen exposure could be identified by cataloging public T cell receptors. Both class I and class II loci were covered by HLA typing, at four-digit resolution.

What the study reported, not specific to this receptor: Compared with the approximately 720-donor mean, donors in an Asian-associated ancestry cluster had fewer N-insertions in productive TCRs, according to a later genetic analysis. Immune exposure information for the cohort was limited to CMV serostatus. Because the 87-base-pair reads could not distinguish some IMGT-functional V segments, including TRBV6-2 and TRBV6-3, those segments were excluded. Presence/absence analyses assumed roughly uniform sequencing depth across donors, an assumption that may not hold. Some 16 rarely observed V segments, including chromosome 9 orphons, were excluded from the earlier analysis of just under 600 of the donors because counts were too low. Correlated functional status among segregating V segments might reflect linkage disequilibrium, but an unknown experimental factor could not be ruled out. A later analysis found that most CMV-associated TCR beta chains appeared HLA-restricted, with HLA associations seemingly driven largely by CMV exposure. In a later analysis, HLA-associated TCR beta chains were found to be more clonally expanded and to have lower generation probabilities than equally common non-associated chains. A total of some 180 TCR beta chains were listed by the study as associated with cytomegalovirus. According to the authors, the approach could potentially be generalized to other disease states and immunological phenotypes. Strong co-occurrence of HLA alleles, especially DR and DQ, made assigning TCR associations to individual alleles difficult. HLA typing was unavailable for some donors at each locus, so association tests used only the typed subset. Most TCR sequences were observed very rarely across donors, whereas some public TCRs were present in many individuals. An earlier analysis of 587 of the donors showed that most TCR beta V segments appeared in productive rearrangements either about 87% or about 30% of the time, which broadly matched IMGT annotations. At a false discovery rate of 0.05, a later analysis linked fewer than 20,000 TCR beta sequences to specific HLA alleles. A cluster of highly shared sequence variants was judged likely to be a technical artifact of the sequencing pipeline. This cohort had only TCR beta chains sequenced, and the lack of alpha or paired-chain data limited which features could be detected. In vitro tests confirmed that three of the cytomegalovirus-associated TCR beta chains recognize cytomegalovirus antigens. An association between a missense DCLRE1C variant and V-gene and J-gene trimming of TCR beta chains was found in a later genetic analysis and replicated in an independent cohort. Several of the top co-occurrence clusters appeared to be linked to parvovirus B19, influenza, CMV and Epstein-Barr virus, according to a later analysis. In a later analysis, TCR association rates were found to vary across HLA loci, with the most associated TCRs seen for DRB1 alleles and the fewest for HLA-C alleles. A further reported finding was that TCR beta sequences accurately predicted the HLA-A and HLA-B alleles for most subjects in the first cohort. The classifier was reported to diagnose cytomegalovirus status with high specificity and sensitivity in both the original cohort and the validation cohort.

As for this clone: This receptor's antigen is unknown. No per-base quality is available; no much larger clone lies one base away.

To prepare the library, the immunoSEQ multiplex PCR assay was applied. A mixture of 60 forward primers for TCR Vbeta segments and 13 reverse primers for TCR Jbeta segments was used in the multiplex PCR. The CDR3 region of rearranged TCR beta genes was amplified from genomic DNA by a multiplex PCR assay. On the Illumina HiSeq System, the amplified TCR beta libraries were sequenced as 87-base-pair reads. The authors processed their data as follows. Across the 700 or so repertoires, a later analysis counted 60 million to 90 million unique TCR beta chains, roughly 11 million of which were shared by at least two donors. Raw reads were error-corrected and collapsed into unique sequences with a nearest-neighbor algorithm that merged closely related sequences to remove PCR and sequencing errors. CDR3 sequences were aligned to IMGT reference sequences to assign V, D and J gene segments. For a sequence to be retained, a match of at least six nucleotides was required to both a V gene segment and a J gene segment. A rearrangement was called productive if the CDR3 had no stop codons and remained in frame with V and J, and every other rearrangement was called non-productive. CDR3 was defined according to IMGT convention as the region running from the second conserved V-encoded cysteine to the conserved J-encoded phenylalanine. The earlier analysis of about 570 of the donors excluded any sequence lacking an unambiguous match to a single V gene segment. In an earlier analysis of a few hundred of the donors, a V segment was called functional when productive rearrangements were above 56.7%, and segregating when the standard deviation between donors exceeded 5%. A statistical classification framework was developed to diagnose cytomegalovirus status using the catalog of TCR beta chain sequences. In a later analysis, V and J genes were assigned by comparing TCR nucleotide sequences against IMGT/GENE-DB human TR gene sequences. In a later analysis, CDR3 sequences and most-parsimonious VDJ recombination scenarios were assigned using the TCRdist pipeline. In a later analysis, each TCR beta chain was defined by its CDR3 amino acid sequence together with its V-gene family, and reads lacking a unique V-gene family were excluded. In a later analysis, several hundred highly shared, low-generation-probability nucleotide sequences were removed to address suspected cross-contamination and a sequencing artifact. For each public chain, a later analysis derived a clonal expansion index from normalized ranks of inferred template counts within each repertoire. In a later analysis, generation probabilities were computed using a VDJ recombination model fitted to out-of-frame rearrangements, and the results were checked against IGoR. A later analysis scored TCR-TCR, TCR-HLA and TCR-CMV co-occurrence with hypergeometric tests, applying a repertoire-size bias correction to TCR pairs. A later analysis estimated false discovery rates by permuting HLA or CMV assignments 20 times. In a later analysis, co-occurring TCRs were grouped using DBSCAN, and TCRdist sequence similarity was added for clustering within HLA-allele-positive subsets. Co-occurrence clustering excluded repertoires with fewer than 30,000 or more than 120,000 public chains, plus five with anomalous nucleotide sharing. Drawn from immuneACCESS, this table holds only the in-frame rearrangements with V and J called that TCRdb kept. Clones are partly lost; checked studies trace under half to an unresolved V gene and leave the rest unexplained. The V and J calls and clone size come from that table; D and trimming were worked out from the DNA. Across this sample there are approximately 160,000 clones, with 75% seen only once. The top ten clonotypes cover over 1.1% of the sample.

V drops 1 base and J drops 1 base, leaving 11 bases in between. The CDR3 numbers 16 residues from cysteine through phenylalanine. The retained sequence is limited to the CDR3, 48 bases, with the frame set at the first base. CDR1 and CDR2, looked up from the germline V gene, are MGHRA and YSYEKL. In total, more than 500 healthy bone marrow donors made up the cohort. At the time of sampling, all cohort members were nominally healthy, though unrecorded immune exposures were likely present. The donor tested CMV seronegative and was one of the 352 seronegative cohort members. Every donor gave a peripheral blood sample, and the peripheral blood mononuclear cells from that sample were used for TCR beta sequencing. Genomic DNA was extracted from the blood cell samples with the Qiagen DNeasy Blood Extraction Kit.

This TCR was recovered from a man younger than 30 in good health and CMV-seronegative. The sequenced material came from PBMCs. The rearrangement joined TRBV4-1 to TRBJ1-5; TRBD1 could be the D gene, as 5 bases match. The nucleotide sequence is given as TGCGCCAGCAGCCAAGGTCGGGGGGTAAGCAATCAGCCCCAGCATTTT. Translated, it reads CASSQGRGVSNQPQHF.